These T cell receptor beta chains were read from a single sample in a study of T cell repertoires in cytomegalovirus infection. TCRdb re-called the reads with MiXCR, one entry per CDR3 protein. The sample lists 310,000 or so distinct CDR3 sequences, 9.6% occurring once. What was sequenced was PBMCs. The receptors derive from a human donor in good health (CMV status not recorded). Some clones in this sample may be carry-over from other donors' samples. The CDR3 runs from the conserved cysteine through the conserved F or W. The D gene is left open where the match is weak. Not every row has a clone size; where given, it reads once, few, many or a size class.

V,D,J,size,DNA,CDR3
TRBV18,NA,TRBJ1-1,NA,TGTGCCAGCTTTCGGGGCCTTAAGGAGGGTGAAGCTTTCTTT,CASFRGLKEGEAFF
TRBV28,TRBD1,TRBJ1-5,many,TGTGCCAGCAGTATCACGATTGGACAGGGGAATCAGCCCCAGCATTTT,CASSITIGQGNQPQHF
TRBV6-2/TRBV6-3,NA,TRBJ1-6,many,TGTGCCAGCAGCTACGGGCAGGGGTATTCACCCCTCCACTTT,CASSYGQGYSPLHF
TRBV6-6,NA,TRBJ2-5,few,TGTGCCAGCAGTTACTCGATTAGGGGAGAGACCCAGTACTTC,CASSYSIRGETQYF
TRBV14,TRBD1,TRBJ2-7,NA,TGTGCCAGCAGCCCCTTGGACAGGGGTTCCTACGAGCAGTACTTC,CASSPLDRGSYEQYF
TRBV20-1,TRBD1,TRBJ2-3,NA,TGCAGTGCTTCGACAGGGCCAACTAGCACAGATACGCAGTATTTT,CSASTGPTSTDTQYF
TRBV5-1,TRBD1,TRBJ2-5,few,TGCGCCAGCAGCGCCGGGACAGCCGTTGGGGAGACCCAGTACTTC,CASSAGTAVGETQYF
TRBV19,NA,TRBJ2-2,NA,TGTGCCAGTAGTATAATTGAAGCCGGGGAGCTGTTTTTT,CASSIIEAGELFF
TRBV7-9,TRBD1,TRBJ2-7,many,TGTGCCAGCAGCTTGGGGACAGGGTTCCCGTCCTACGAGCAGTACTTC,CASSLGTGFPSYEQYF
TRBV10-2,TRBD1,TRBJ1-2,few,TGCGCCAGCAGTGAGAGGGCAGGGGGTCGGAACTATGGCTACACCTTC,CASSERAGGRNYGYTF